These 28 T cell receptor beta chains came from one sample sequenced in a study of blood T cells in healthy people across ages. Primed by a sample-barcoded 5' primer and a J-beta primer mix, a second PCR proceeded for 7 to 11 cycles. TCRdb reprocessed the 5' RACE reads with MiXCR, giving one entry per CDR3 protein. The sample comprises some 1.5 million distinct CDR3 sequences, 28% of which are singletons, and about 8% rests with the top ten. Sequencing was done on a sample of blood. These receptors all come from a woman in her twenties or thirties in good health.

This clonotype occurred a few times. CDR3 region: CSVGPTGNSYNEQFF. In nucleotides, the CDR3 is TGCAGCGTTGGACCGACAGGGAACTCCTACAATGAGCAGTTCTTC. The V gene is TRBV29-1, the J gene TRBJ2-1; 7 positions agree with TRBD1. Trimming removed 4 bases from V and 0 bases from J; junction bases left unmatched: 6. CDR1 is SQVTM, CDR2 ANQGSEA, per germline. The CDR3 consists of 15 residues.

For the CDR3, the DNA is TGTGCCAGCAGCGGGACGGCCTACAATGAGCAGTTCTTC. Translation gives CASSGTAYNEQFF. This rearrangement joins TRBV6-6 to TRBJ2-1; either TRBD1 or TRBD2 may supply D (5 bases each). Trimming removed 6 bases from V and 2 bases from J, with 8 bases in between. Germline V CDR1 and CDR2: MNHNY, SVGAGI (reference sequence). The CDR3 is made up of 13 amino acids.

The J gene is TRBJ2-4, the V gene TRBV20-1; 16 bases agree with TRBD2. The CDR3 sequence is 19 residues long. J lost 3 bases, V lost 1 base, and 9 bases had no gene match. The V gene's germline CDR1 is DFQATT and CDR2 SNEGSKA (reference sequence). In DNA, the CDR3 is TGCAGTGCTAGAGGTCCCGGGACTAGCGGGAGGGCCGACAAAAACATTCAGTACTTC. Residues: CSARGPGTSGRADKNIQYF.

The sample holds one count of this clonotype. Since a much larger clone is just one base distant, this may be a read error. This rearrangement joins TRBV10-3 to TRBJ2-7, with a possible D match to TRBD2 (6 bases). V lost 2 bases to trimming and J lost 7 bases, with 15 bases between them. Looked up from germline, CDR1 is ENHRY and CDR2 is SYGVKD. There are 14 residues in the CDR3. Here the CDR3 DNA reads TGTGCCATCAGTGAGGGGGGGTCTTACAATGAGCAGTACTTC. Amino acid sequence: CAISEGGSYNEQYF.

About this clonotype: At one end the junction does not follow the germline gene, possibly because of a read error. The chain carries TRBV4-1 and TRBJ1-2; TRBD1 aligns across 7 bases. This CDR3 is built from 14 residues. From germline, CDR1 is MGHRA and CDR2 YSYEKL. The CDR3 nucleotides are TGCGCCAGCAGCCAAGGACAGGGTGGTGATGGCTACGCCTTC. Translation gives CASSQGQGGDGYAF.

A few counts support this clonotype. The rearrangement uses TRBV20-1 and TRBJ2-4; the D gene is possibly TRBD2 (6 bases). The CDR3 length is 12 residues. In germline, CDR1 is DFQATT, CDR2 SNEGSKA (reference sequence). Trimming took off 5 bases at V and 13 bases at J, with 18 bases between the two ends. The CDR3: CSAHNQLAGQYF. The CDR3, as DNA: TGCAGTGCTCATAACCAATTGGCGGGGCAGTACTTC.

To note about this clonotype: The junction departs from the called germline gene at one end, perhaps through a read error. The gene calls are TRBV5-6 and TRBJ1-5; perhaps TRBD1 as D (6 bases). The CDR3 covers 14 residues. Germline V gives CDR1 SGHDT, CDR2 YYEEEE. This CDR3 is CTSSLAGDNQPQHF. The CDR3 DNA is TGTACCAGCAGCTTGGCAGGGGATAATCAGCCCCAGCATTTT.

This clonotype has only a few counts. The chain recombines TRBV15 with TRBJ2-1; D might be TRBD1 (6 bases). The DNA end is more similar to TRBJ2-7, so the J call may be wrong. There are 15 residues in the CDR3. Germline lookup yields CDR1 LNHNV and CDR2 YYDKDF (reference sequence). The CDR3: CATSAGGRSYNEQYF. The CDR3, as DNA: TGTGCCACCAGCGCTGGGGGCCGCTCCTACAATGAGCAGTACTTC.

Only a few counts were recorded for this clonotype. A junction boundary mismatches the germline segment, possibly from a read error. V usage is TRBV4-1 and J usage is TRBJ2-7; no clear D. The length of the CDR3 is 14 residues. In germline, CDR1 is MGHRA, CDR2 YSYEKL. The CDR3 loop reads CSSSQDGSPYEQYF. As DNA, the CDR3 is TGCTCCAGCAGCCAAGACGGAAGCCCCTACGAGCAGTACTTC.

This clonotype was detected ten times or more. The chain employs TRBV4-3 and TRBJ2-6; D is possibly TRBD1 (6 bases). CDR1 is LGHNA, CDR2 YSLEER, per germline. Trimming removed 5 bases from V and 1 base from J, with 9 bases in between. This CDR3 is built from 15 residues. DNA of the CDR3: TGCGCCAGCAGCAGTGACAGGTCTGGGGCCAACGTCCTGACTTTC. Translating it yields CASSSDRSGANVLTF.

This clonotype was detected only a few times. This sequence joins TRBV12-3 or TRBV12-4 and TRBJ2-4; D gene unclear. CDR3 length: 13 amino acids. V was pared by 6 bases and J by 4 bases, with 10 bases between. CDR3 amino acids: CASSHTKKNIQYF. CDR3 DNA: TGTGCCAGCAGCCATACCAAAAAAAACATTCAGTACTTC.

This clonotype was observed a handful of times. The chain recombines TRBV4-1 with TRBJ2-7; TRBD2 might be the D (5 bases). V lost 1 base to trimming and J lost 2 bases, with 15 bases between them. From germline, CDR1 is MGHRA and CDR2 YSYEKL. The CDR3 has 16 amino acids. The CDR3 region has the DNA TGCGCCAGCAGCCAAGTATACGCAGAGGGCACCTACGAGCAGTACTTC. It specifies CASSQVYAEGTYEQYF.

Concerning this clonotype itself: A read error may account for a junction end that differs from germline. The rearrangement joins TRBV27 to TRBJ2-1, with unresolved D. The CDR3 extends over 14 amino acids. The germline gives CDR1 MNHEY, CDR2 SMNVEV (reference sequence). In DNA form, the CDR3 reads TGTGCCAGCAGTTTTGGCGGCTCCTACAATGAGCGGTTCTTC. This encodes CASSFGGSYNERFF.

In this sample, this clonotype turned up once. Lacking the conserved final phenylalanine or tryptophan, this CDR3 likely reflects a read error. The chain joins TRBV5-1 to TRBJ2-7, with 7 bases aligning to TRBD2. V gave up 5 bases and J gave up 4 bases; unmatched junction bases: 12. This CDR3 is 15 amino acids long. Germline CDR1 is SGHRS and CDR2 is YFSETQ. The CDR3 reads CASSPTRTSTYEQYY. The CDR3 DNA sequence: TGCGCCAGCAGTCCGACGAGGACTAGTACGTACGAGCAGTACTAC.

This clonotype was counted only a few times. The CDR3 is CSARDQGSHEQYF. CDR3 coding DNA: TGCAGTGCTAGAGATCAAGGTTCCCACGAGCAGTACTTC. This sequence joins TRBV20-1 and TRBJ2-5, with D hard to call. The J call is in doubt because the DNA end fits TRBJ2-7 better. Germline lookup yields CDR1 DFQATT and CDR2 SNEGSKA (reference sequence). The CDR3 loop spans 13 amino acids.

This clonotype was detected ten times or more. This chain joins TRBV4-3 and TRBJ2-7, with 10 bases matching TRBD2. The CDR3 runs to 15 residues. Per the germline V gene, CDR1 is LGHNA and CDR2 is YSLEER. V lost 1 base to trimming and J lost 4 bases; unmatched junction nucleotides: 4. CDR3 in amino acids: CASSQGTSGDYEQYF. CDR3 coding DNA: TGCGCCAGCAGCCAAGGAACTAGCGGGGATTACGAGCAGTACTTC.

The chain joins TRBV5-1 to TRBJ1-6; D remains ambiguous. The CDR3 is 15 residues long. V was shortened by 0 bases and J by 10 bases, with 14 bases between the two germline ends. The germline gives CDR1 SGHRS, CDR2 YFSETQ. CDR3 in DNA: TGCGCCAGCAGCTTGGCCGGGGTTAATGGATCACCCCTCCACTTT. Protein sequence: CASSLAGVNGSPLHF.

There are many counts of this clonotype. The chain joins TRBV24-1 to TRBJ2-7; TRBD1 might be the D (6 bases). The CDR3 totals 13 residues. Looked up from germline, CDR1 is KGHDR and CDR2 is SFDVKD. V lost 6 bases to trimming and J lost 5 bases, with 13 bases between them. The CDR3 protein is CATSQGPGDEQYF. CDR3 nucleotide sequence: TGTGCCACCAGTCAAGGCCCAGGGGACGAGCAGTACTTC.

This clonotype appeared many times. The chain's CDR3 is CATSDLFVGQGGYEQYF. Written as DNA, the CDR3 is TGTGCCACCAGTGATTTATTTGTGGGACAGGGAGGCTACGAGCAGTACTTC. V usage is TRBV24-1 and J usage is TRBJ2-7, with 9 bases aligning to TRBD1. CDR1 is KGHDR, CDR2 SFDVKD, per germline. V lost 1 base, J lost 3 bases, and 9 bases stayed unmatched. CDR3 length: 17 residues.

The genes are TRBV20-1 and TRBJ1-1; D may be TRBD1 (6 bases). This CDR3 region has 14 residues. The V gene's germline CDR1 is DFQATT and CDR2 SNEGSKA (reference sequence). Deletions cut 6 bases from V and 5 bases from J, with 19 bases between. Here the CDR3 reads CSAAVTGPGTEAFF. CDR3 DNA sequence: TGCAGTGCGGCCGTTACAGGGCCAGGAACTGAAGCTTTCTTT.

The V and J genes are TRBV4-2 and TRBJ1-1; the match to TRBD1 covers 8 bases. Germline V gene sequence: CDR1 LGHNA, CDR2 YNFKEQ. CDR3 size: 15 residues. Trimming cost V 2 bases and J 5 bases; bases outside gene matches: 7. DNA of the CDR3: TGTGCCAGCAGCCAACTAGGACAGGGAGGAACTGAAGCTTTCTTT. Translation: CASSQLGQGGTEAFF.

This clonotype was detected many times. The V call is TRBV6-2 or TRBV6-3, the J call TRBJ2-7; 10 bases fit TRBD1. V trimming: 6 bases; J trimming: 3 bases; junction bases outside the gene matches: 8. Germline V gene lookup returns CDR1 MNHEY and CDR2 SVGEGT. The CDR3 is made up of 15 amino acids. CDR3 sequence: CASRSIGTGDYEQYF. CDR3 DNA: TGTGCCAGCAGGAGTATCGGGACAGGGGACTACGAGCAGTACTTC.

This clonotype turned up a few times. The chain combines TRBV15 with TRBJ2-5; 10 nucleotides align to TRBD2. After removal of 1 base from V and 5 bases from J, the junction contained 13 bases not matched to a gene. The CDR3 loop spans 18 amino acids. The germline V gene has CDR1 LNHNV and CDR2 YYDKDF (reference sequence). The CDR3 is CATSRAPAASGGGETQYF. CDR3 nucleotides: TGTGCCACCAGCAGAGCTCCCGCGGCTAGCGGGGGAGGTGAGACCCAGTACTTC.

V is TRBV10-3 and J is TRBJ1-2; the D is unclear. Between the trimmed V and J ends, which lost 6 bases and 8 bases, there was a span of 13 bases. Per germline, CDR1 ENHRY and CDR2 SYGVKD. This CDR3 is built from 12 residues. CDR3 DNA: TGTGCCATCAGCCCTCCCGGAGGAGGCTACACCTTC. This codes for CAISPPGGGYTF.

This chain uses TRBV7-6 with TRBJ2-1; 9 positions agree with TRBD1. TRBJ2-7 explains the end of the DNA better; the J call may be wrong. The germline V gene has CDR1 SGHVS and CDR2 FNYEAQ. This CDR3 is 17 amino acids long. CDR3 nucleotide sequence: TGTGCCAGCAGCTTAGGCGCCGGACAGGGGCTACACAATGAGCAGTACTTC. This sequence encodes CASSLGAGQGLHNEQYF.

The chain links TRBV7-2 to TRBJ2-1; no clear D gene. The closer fit of TRBJ2-7 to the DNA end suggests the J call may be wrong. Germline CDR1 reads SGHTA; CDR2 reads FQGNSA. This CDR3 region has 14 residues. The CDR3 DNA reads as TGTGCCAGCAGCTCCGGGCCCTCCTACAATGAGCAGTACTTC. Its protein product is CASSSGPSYNEQYF.

V and J are TRBV3-1 and TRBJ2-3; D remains unclear. Germline V gene lookup returns CDR1 LGHDT and CDR2 YNNKEL (reference sequence). This CDR3 region has 13 residues. The V end lost 2 bases, the J end lost 2 bases, and 5 bases lay between the germline ends. This CDR3 is CASSQYHTDTQYF. CDR3 DNA sequence: TGTGCCAGCAGCCAATACCACACAGATACGCAGTATTTT.

The rearrangement links TRBV12-3 or TRBV12-4 to TRBJ1-2; 11 nucleotides line up with TRBD1. The V and J ends lost 5 bases and 4 bases, in that order; junction bases with no gene match: 9. The CDR3 is made up of 16 amino acids. The DNA for the CDR3 is TGTGCCAGCAGTCCTGGACAGGGGGCGTCAGGCTATGGCTACACCTTC. Its protein is CASSPGQGASGYGYTF.